Presented here are 28 T cell receptor beta chains from one specimen sequenced in a study of blood T cell repertoires in COVID-19. The repertoire was sequenced with immunoSEQ multiplex PCR; TCRdb's copy has only in-frame clones and lacks some. Among 250,000 or so clones, about nine tenths were seen once, and the ten largest hold 0.87%. Sequenced input: PBMCs or T cells enriched from blood (not recorded which). All receptors come from a middle-aged man who had been exposed to COVID-19.

V is TRBV27 and J is TRBJ1-4; maybe TRBD1 (5 bases). The CDR3 has 16 amino acids. The V gene lost 4 bases and the J gene lost 4 bases, with 16 bases spanning the gap. Germline V gene data show CDR1 as MNHEY and CDR2 as SMNVEV (reference sequence). The CDR3 DNA sequence: TGTGCCAGCAGTTCCGCCTATGCGGGGCTTAATGAAAAACTGTTTTTT. This gives the protein CASSSAYAGLNEKLFF. Combining the CDR3 with reference TRBV27 and TRBJ1-4 gives the whole variable domain EAQVTQNPRYLITVTGKKLTVTCSQNMNHEYMSWYRQDPGLGLRQIYYSMNVEVTDKGDVPEGYKVSRKEKRNFPLILESPSPNQTSLYFCASSSAYAGLNEKLFFGSGTQLSVL.

V usage is TRBV18 and J usage is TRBJ1-1; D gene unclear. CDR1 is KGHSH, CDR2 LQKENI, per germline. The V gene lost 0 bases and the J gene lost 0 bases, with 11 bases spanning the gap. The CDR3 length is 16 residues. The CDR3 DNA reads as TGTGCCAGCTCACCACCTCCCCGGGGAGTGAACACTGAAGCTTTCTTT. Its translation: CASSPPPRGVNTEAFF.

The rearrangement uses TRBV6-1 and TRBJ2-7, with D perhaps matching TRBD2 (6 bases). V lost 0 bases to trimming and J lost 6 bases, with 12 bases between them. The CDR3 runs to 14 residues. Germline-derived CDR1 and CDR2 are MNHNS and SASEGT. CDR3 region: CASSEARDKGEQYV. CDR3 coding DNA: TGTGCCAGCAGTGAAGCGCGGGATAAGGGCGAGCAGTACGTC.

The rearrangement links TRBV4-2 to TRBJ2-1, with 7 bases lining up with TRBD2. The V and J ends lost 3 bases and 6 bases, in that order; junction bases with no gene match: 11. Germline loops: CDR1 LGHNA, CDR2 YNFKEQ. The CDR3 has 16 amino acids. This CDR3 reads CASSQASGILVNEQFF. As DNA, the CDR3 is TGTGCCAGCAGCCAGGCCAGCGGGATATTAGTCAATGAGCAGTTCTTC.

There are a few counts of this clone. The chain carries TRBV9 and TRBJ1-6; a weak D match, TRBD1 (5 bases). CDR3 length: 16 amino acids. Looked up from germline, CDR1 is SGDLS and CDR2 is YYNGEE. The ends were cut back, 3 bases at V and 7 bases at J, with 17 bases in the middle. This chain's CDR3 is CASSDLRVAGNSPLHF. CDR3 DNA: TGTGCCAGCAGCGACCTCAGGGTAGCGGGGAATTCACCCCTCCACTTT.

In its sample, this clone was seen a few times. The CDR3 nucleotides read TGTGCCAGCAGCTTAGGACAGGGGGTTGGAGGCTACACCTTC. Protein: CASSLGQGVGGYTF. The rearrangement joins TRBV5-6 to TRBJ1-2, with 10 nucleotides matching TRBD1. The CDR3 runs to 14 residues. J was trimmed by 8 bases and V by 2 bases; bases with no gene match: 6. CDR1 is SGHDT, CDR2 YYEEEE, per germline.

The chain is built from TRBV21-1 and TRBJ1-1; the DNA was not compared with TRBD1, the D call given in the table. TRBV21-1 is a listed pseudogene. CDR3 length: 14 residues. The CDR3, as DNA: TGTGCCAGCAGCAGGTGCCGGGACAGCGGTTACGATTTCTTT. Encoded protein: CASSRCRDSGYDFF.

V is TRBV5-1 and J is TRBJ2-1; the match to TRBD1 covers 10 bases. Germline CDR1 SGHRS, CDR2 YFSETQ. CDR3 length: 15 amino acids. Unmatched junction bases numbered 4, after V lost 5 bases and J lost 2 bases. The CDR3 bases are TGCGCCAGCAGATTGACAGGGGGCCCCTACAATGAGCAGTTCTTC. This sequence encodes CASRLTGGPYNEQFF. Filled out from reference TRBV5-1 and TRBJ2-1, the complete variable domain reads KAGVTQTPRYLIKTRGQQVTLSCSPISGHRSVSWYQQTPGQGLQFLFEYFSETQRNKGNFPGRFSGRQFSNSRSEMNVSTLELGDSALYLCASRLTGGPYNEQFFGPGTRLTVL.

The rearrangement joins TRBV18 to TRBJ2-1; possible D gene TRBD2, 6 bases. Germline V gives CDR1 KGHSH, CDR2 LQKENI. This CDR3 is built from 14 residues. Trimming left V 3 bases short and J 6 bases short, with 12 bases between. CDR3 DNA sequence: TGTGCCAGCTCACCGTTCGGAGGGTCCAATGAGCAGTTCTTC. Translation gives CASSPFGGSNEQFF.

The DNA of the CDR3 is TGTGCCTGGAGTGAACTGACAGGTTGGCAGCCCCAGCATTTT. Translated: CAWSELTGWQPQHF. V gene TRBV30 combines with J gene TRBJ1-5; D might be TRBD1 (6 bases). Trimming removed 1 base at V and 7 bases at J, with 14 bases between. The germline CDR1 and CDR2 sequences are GTSNPN and SVGIG (reference sequence). This CDR3 contains 14 residues.

This clone was detected only once. The V gene is TRBV7-8, the J gene TRBJ1-4, with a tentative D call TRBD1 (6 bases). CDR1 and CDR2 (germline): SGHVS, FQNEAQ. This CDR3 comprises 13 residues. V was pared by 4 bases and J by 8 bases, with 11 bases between. CDR3: CASSSSGVEKLFF. In DNA form, the CDR3 reads TGTGCCAGCAGCTCATCAGGGGTAGAAAAACTGTTTTTT.

Of note for this clone: Other DNA sequences in this sample translate to the same CDR3. The J gene is TRBJ2-2, the V gene TRBV27; D is unresolved. V was cut by 5 bases and J by 3 bases, with 4 bases left in between. The CDR3 is made up of 12 amino acids. Germline lookup yields CDR1 MNHEY and CDR2 SMNVEV (reference sequence). The CDR3 protein is CASSPYTGELFF. For the CDR3, the DNA is TGTGCCAGCAGTCCCTACACCGGGGAGCTGTTTTTT.

The chain joins TRBV30 to TRBJ1-4, with TRBD1 matching 9 bases. CDR1 GTSNPN and CDR2 SVGIG come from the germline V gene (reference sequence). This CDR3 comprises 15 residues. Trimming took 1 base from V and 7 from J; bases not matched to a gene: 7. CDR3 residues: CAWSEGQGWVEKLFF. As DNA, the CDR3 is TGTGCCTGGAGTGAAGGACAGGGGTGGGTTGAAAAACTGTTTTTT.

The genes are TRBV18 and TRBJ1-2; the D gene is possibly TRBD1 (5 bases). V was clipped by 6 bases and J by 5 bases, with 13 bases between them. This CDR3 has 13 amino acids. Germline CDR1 KGHSH, CDR2 LQKENI. Written as DNA, the CDR3 is TGTGCCAGCTCCGGCCAGGGTAATTATGGCTACACCTTC. It yields the protein CASSGQGNYGYTF.

The rearrangement uses TRBV27 and TRBJ1-4; 8 bases are shared with TRBD1. This CDR3 comprises 16 residues. Germline V gene data show CDR1 as MNHEY and CDR2 as SMNVEV (reference sequence). The V gene end was trimmed by 2 bases and the J gene end by 7 bases; junction bases not matched to a gene: 9. The CDR3 sequence is CASSLDVTGVGEKLFF. The CDR3 DNA sequence: TGTGCCAGCAGTTTAGACGTGACAGGGGTTGGTGAAAAACTGTTTTTT.

This clone was recorded only once. This chain links TRBV5-1 with TRBJ1-6, with D possibly matching TRBD1 (5 bases). Trimming took off 0 bases at V and 8 bases at J, with 12 bases between the two ends. There are 15 residues in the CDR3. The V gene's germline CDR1 is SGHRS and CDR2 YFSETQ. The CDR3 DNA reads TGCGCCAGCAGCTTGGGGGGCCGGGTAGATTCACCCCTCCACTTT. This translates into CASSLGGRVDSPLHF.

CDR3 sequence (DNA): TGTGCCAGCAGCCAGGCCCTTGGCAGGGGTGGAACTGAAGCTTTCTTT. Translating it yields CASSQALGRGGTEAFF. V and J are TRBV4-2 and TRBJ1-1; D is possibly TRBD1 (6 bases). Germline-derived CDR1 and CDR2 are LGHNA and YNFKEQ. Between the trimmed V and J ends, which lost 3 bases and 5 bases, there was a span of 19 bases. The CDR3 totals 16 residues.

The rearrangement links TRBV15 to TRBJ1-6, with no clear D. The CDR3 consists of 13 residues. V lost 1 base and J lost 8, with 6 bases in between. Germline CDR1 LNHNV, CDR2 YYDKDF (reference sequence). This CDR3 reads CATSRVSDSPLHF. For the CDR3, the DNA is TGTGCCACCAGCAGAGTTAGTGATTCACCCCTCCACTTT.

The chain uses TRBV18 and TRBJ2-7; D might be TRBD2 (6 bases). CDR3 length: 13 residues. CDR1 KGHSH and CDR2 LQKENI come from the germline V gene. The V and J ends lost 3 bases and 0 bases respectively, with 6 bases between them. The CDR3 DNA sequence: TGTGCCAGCTCACCCGGGAGCTCCTACGAGCAGTACTTC. This translates into CASSPGSSYEQYF.

This chain joins TRBV9 and TRBJ2-7; weak D call: TRBD1 (6 bases). V was trimmed by 1 base and J by 5 bases, leaving 10 bases between them. The CDR3 covers 13 residues. Germline CDR1 and CDR2: SGDLS and YYNGEE. The CDR3 here is CASSVSGGDEQYF. CDR3 DNA: TGTGCCAGCAGCGTATCTGGGGGCGACGAGCAGTACTTC. The variable domain in full, completed from reference TRBV9 and TRBJ2-7, reads DSGVTQTPKHLITATGQRVTLRCSPRSGDLSVYWYQQSLDQGLQFLIQYYNGEERAKGNILERFSAQQFPDLHSELNLSSLELGDSALYFCASSVSGGDEQYFGPGTRLTVT.

The V and J genes are TRBV27 and TRBJ1-4; no reliable D call. Germline lookup yields CDR1 MNHEY and CDR2 SMNVEV (reference sequence). The CDR3 extends over 15 amino acids. V lost 6 bases and J lost 0, with 11 bases in between. This CDR3 is CASSLGWATNEKLFF. In DNA form, the CDR3 reads TGTGCCAGCAGCCTAGGATGGGCAACTAATGAAAAACTGTTTTTT.

V and J are TRBV18 and TRBJ2-7; D unresolved. V shed 2 bases and J shed 3 bases, with 11 bases lying between them. The V gene's germline CDR1 is KGHSH and CDR2 LQKENI. The CDR3 totals 14 residues. The CDR3 here is CASSPATGDYEQYV. Written as DNA, the CDR3 is TGTGCCAGCTCACCAGCCACCGGAGACTACGAGCAGTACGTC.

The chain combines TRBV2 with TRBJ2-5, with 9 bases lining up with TRBD1. The CDR3 has 14 amino acids. CDR1 SNHLY and CDR2 FYNNEI come from the germline V gene. The trim removed 3 bases at V and 5 bases at J, leaving 4 bases unmatched. As DNA, the CDR3 is TGTGCCAGCAGTGATGGGACAGGGTTCGAGACCCAGTACTTC. Its protein is CASSDGTGFETQYF. Using reference TRBV2 and TRBJ2-5 for the parts outside the CDR3, the full variable domain is EPEVTQTPSHQVTQMGQEVILRCVPISNHLYFYWYRQILGQKVEFLVSFYNNEISEKSEIFDDQFSVERPDGSNFTLKIRSTKLEDSAMYFCASSDGTGFETQYFGPGTRLLVL.

V and J are TRBV29-1 and TRBJ1-1; D is possibly TRBD1 (6 bases). The germline CDR1 and CDR2 sequences are SQVTM and ANQGSEA. V lost 4 bases and J lost 3, with 12 bases in between. The length of the CDR3 is 13 residues. CDR3 loop: CSVAQDSYTEAFF. CDR3 nucleotides: TGCAGCGTTGCCCAGGACAGCTACACTGAAGCTTTCTTT.

The J gene is TRBJ1-1, the V gene TRBV2, with TRBD1 matching over 7 bases. V gave up 6 bases and J gave up 2 bases; unmatched junction bases: 3. In germline, CDR1 is SNHLY, CDR2 FYNNEI. The CDR3 covers 13 residues. The CDR3 region is CASSRDSNTEAFF. Here the CDR3 DNA reads TGTGCCAGCAGCCGGGACAGTAACACTGAAGCTTTCTTT.

V is TRBV24-1 and J is TRBJ2-5; 7 bases agree with TRBD2. Trimming at V came to 3 bases and at J to 1 base, leaving 10 bases not matched to a gene. Germline assignment: CDR1 KGHDR and CDR2 SFDVKD. This CDR3 region has 17 residues. The DNA of the CDR3 is TGTGCCACCAGTGATCTAGGGCGCGGGGGAGCCCAAGAGACCCAGTACTTC. Translated: CATSDLGRGGAQETQYF.

The gene calls are TRBV28 and TRBJ2-1, with D perhaps TRBD1 (6 bases). V lost 5 bases and J lost 0, with 17 bases in between. CDR1 is MDHEN, CDR2 SYDVKM, per germline. CDR3 size: 17 residues. CDR3 loop: CASSPRTGLGSYNEQFF. The CDR3 DNA sequence: TGTGCCAGCAGTCCAAGAACAGGGCTAGGCTCCTACAATGAGCAGTTCTTC.

The gene calls are TRBV5-1 and TRBJ1-1; maybe TRBD1 (6 bases). V shed 2 bases and J shed 5 bases, with 16 bases lying between them. The CDR3 consists of 15 residues. Germline V lookup: CDR1 SGHRS, CDR2 YFSETQ. CDR3 protein: CASSFGQGTRTEAFF. The CDR3 nucleotides read TGCGCCAGCAGCTTTGGCCAGGGGACGAGAACTGAAGCTTTCTTT.